Listed below are T cell receptor beta chains from one sample, sequenced in a study of monozygotic twins with inflammatory bowel disease. One entry per CDR3 protein, without DNA, is what TCRdb gives after re-calling the 5' RACE reads. This repertoire includes more than 300,000 distinct CDR3 sequences. Sequencing input: blood. All receptors derive from a human donor with ulcerative colitis or Crohn's disease, or a healthy co-twin of an affected twin (not recorded which). CDR3s include the opening cysteine and the closing phenylalanine or tryptophan.

TRBJ2-1,TRBV10-2,CASTHTGTGVAEQFF
TRBJ1-5,TRBV20-1,CSASTTGGANQPQHF
TRBJ1-2,TRBV7-9,CASSPYRQGPYGYTF
TRBJ2-7,TRBV14,CASSQYRGLTYEQYF
TRBJ2-1,TRBV6-5,CASSYGGMTEQFF
TRBJ2-1,TRBV11-2,CASSPVQLAGWVSYNEQFF
TRBJ2-1,TRBV12-3/TRBV12-4,CASHGLGGIKSSYNEQFF
TRBJ1-2,TRBV29-1,CSVKAGNYGYTF
TRBJ1-1,TRBV12-3/TRBV12-4,CASTWGDTEAFF
TRBJ1-6,TRBV7-9,CASSLGLDGTILHF
TRBJ2-1,TRBV7-9,CASSKAVGSYNEQFF
TRBJ2-5,TRBV5-1,CASQVNQETQYF
TRBJ2-6,TRBV12-3/TRBV12-4,CASGLLFETAGANVLTF
TRBJ1-1,TRBV6-2/TRBV6-3,CASRPRGVMNTEAFF
TRBJ1-4,TRBV7-2,CASSPGQGAFEKLFF
TRBJ1-5,TRBV20-1,CSARYPGLLNQPQHF
TRBJ1-6,TRBV20-1,CSAREPVRNSPLHF
TRBJ1-6,TRBV4-1,CASSQRSYRENNSPLHF
TRBJ1-2,TRBV10-3,CANPEFYGYTF
TRBJ2-2,TRBV24-1,CATSDSLPGSTGELFF
TRBJ2-3,TRBV6-5,CASSYSTGRDTQYF